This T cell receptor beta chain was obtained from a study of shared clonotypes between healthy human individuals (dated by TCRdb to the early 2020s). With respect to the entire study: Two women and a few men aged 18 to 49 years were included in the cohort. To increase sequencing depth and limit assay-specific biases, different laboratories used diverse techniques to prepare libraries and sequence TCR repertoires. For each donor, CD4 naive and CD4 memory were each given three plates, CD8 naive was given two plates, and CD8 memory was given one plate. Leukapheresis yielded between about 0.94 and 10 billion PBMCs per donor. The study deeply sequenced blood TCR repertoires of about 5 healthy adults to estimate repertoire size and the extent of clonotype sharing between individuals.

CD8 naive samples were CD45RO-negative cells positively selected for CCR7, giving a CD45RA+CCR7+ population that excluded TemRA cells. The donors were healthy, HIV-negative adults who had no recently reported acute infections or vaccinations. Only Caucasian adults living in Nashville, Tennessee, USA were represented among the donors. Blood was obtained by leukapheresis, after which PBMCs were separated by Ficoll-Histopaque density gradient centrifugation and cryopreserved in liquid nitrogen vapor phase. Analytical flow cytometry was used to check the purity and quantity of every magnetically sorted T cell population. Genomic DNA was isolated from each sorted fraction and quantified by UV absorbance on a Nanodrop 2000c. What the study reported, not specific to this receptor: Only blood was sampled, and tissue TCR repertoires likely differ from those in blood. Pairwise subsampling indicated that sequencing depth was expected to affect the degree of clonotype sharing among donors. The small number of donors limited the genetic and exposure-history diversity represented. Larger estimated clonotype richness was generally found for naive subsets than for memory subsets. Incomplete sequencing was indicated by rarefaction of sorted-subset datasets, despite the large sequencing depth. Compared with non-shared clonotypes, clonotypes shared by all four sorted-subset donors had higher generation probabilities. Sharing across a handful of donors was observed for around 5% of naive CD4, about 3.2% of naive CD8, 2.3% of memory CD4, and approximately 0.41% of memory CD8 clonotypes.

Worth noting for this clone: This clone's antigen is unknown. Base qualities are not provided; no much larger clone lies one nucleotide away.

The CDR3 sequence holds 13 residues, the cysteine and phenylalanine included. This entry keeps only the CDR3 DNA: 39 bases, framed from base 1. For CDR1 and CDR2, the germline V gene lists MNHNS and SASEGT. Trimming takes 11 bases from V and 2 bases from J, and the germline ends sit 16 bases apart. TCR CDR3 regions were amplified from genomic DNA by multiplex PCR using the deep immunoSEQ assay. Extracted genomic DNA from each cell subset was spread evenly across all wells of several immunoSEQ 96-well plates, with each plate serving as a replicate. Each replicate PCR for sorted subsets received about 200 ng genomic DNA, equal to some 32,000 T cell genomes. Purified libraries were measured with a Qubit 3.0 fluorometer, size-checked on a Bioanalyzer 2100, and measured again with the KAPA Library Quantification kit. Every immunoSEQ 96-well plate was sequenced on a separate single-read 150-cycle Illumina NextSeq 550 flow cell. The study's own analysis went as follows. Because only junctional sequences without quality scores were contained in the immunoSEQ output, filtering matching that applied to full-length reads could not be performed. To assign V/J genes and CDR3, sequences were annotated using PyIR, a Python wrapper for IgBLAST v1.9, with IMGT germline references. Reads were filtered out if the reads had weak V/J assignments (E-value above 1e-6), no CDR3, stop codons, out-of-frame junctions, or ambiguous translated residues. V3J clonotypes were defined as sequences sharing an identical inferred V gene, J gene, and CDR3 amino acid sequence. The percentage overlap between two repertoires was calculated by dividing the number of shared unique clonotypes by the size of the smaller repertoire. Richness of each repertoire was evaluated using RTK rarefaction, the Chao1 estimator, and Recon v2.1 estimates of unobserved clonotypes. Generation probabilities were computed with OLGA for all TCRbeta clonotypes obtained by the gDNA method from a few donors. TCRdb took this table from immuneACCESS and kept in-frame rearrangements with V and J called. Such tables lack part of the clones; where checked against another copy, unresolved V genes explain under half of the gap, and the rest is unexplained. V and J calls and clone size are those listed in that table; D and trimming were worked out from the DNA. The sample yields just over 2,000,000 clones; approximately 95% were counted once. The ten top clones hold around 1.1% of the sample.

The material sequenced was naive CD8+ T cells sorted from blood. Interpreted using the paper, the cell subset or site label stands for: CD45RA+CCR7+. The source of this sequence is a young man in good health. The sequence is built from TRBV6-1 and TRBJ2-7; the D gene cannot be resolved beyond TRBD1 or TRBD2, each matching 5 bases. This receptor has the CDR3 CASLLGRAYEQYF. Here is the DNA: TGTGCCTCCCTCCTGGGACGGGCCTACGAGCAGTACTTC.